What follows are 26 T cell receptor beta chains derived from one specimen sequenced in a study of PD-L1 blockade in urothelial cancer. TCRdb's table, derived via immunoSEQ multiplex PCR, lists solely in-frame clones and lacks some. The sample lists some 47,000 clones; roughly four fifths were seen once. This specimen consisted of PBMCs, obtained around atezolizumab (anti-PD-L1) treatment. The receptors were gathered from a man in his 70s with urothelial cancer.

This clone appeared a few times. This chain connects TRBV14 to TRBJ1-1; 7 bases are a match to TRBD1. Unmatched junction bases numbered 8, after V lost 6 bases and J lost 4 bases. Germline CDR1 reads SGHDN; CDR2 reads FVKESK. CDR3 length: 14 amino acids. The CDR3: CASSGTVGSTEAFF. In DNA, the CDR3 is TGTGCCAGCAGTGGGACAGTCGGAAGCACTGAAGCTTTCTTT.

The chain carries TRBV29-1 and TRBJ1-1, with TRBD1 matching over 7 bases. There are 15 residues in the CDR3. V lost 8 bases, J lost 1 base, and 13 bases stayed unmatched. CDR1 and CDR2 from the germline V gene are SQVTM and ANQGSEA. The DNA of the CDR3 is TGCAGCATCCGAGGGGGCGGGAAGGGGAACACTGAAGCTTTCTTT. It translates to CSIRGGGKGNTEAFF.

This rearrangement joins TRBV5-4 to TRBJ2-3, with TRBD1 as a possible D gene (7 bases). The CDR3 contains 15 residues. V was clipped by 2 bases and J by 4 bases, with 14 bases between them. CDR1 and CDR2 from the germline V gene are SGHNT and YYREEE (reference sequence). The CDR3 protein is CASSLRRGVSDTQYF. CDR3 coding DNA: TGTGCCAGCAGCTTACGCAGGGGGGTATCAGATACGCAGTATTTT.

This clone was detected only once. J is TRBJ2-5 and V is TRBV7-8; 12 nucleotides align to TRBD2. The CDR3 runs to 13 residues. Per germline, CDR1 SGHVS and CDR2 FQNEAQ. The V gene end was trimmed by 8 bases and the J gene end by 8 bases; junction bases not matched to a gene: 6. The CDR3 coding sequence is TGTGCCAGCTTAACTAGCGGGGGGTTAACCCAGTACTTC. Amino acids: CASLTSGGLTQYF.

The rearrangement joins TRBV9 to TRBJ2-3; TRBD2 matches at 12 bases. Germline CDR1 and CDR2: SGDLS and YYNGEE. The CDR3 extends over 18 amino acids. V shed 0 bases and J 3 bases; nucleotides not matched to a gene: 8. This CDR3 reads CASSVASGGALGTDTQYF. Here the CDR3 DNA reads TGTGCCAGCAGCGTAGCTAGCGGGGGGGCCCTCGGTACAGATACGCAGTATTTT. The full variable domain, rest sourced from reference TRBV9 and TRBJ2-3, is DSGVTQTPKHLITATGQRVTLRCSPRSGDLSVYWYQQSLDQGLQFLIQYYNGEERAKGNILERFSAQQFPDLHSELNLSSLELGDSALYFCASSVASGGALGTDTQYFGPGTRLTVL.

This clone appeared a few times. J is TRBJ1-1 and V is TRBV5-1, with D perhaps matching TRBD1 (5 bases). The CDR3 consists of 14 residues. Germline V gene data show CDR1 as SGHRS and CDR2 as YFSETQ. The V and J ends lost 1 base and 1 base respectively, with 8 bases between them. CDR3 in amino acids: CASSLQTGNTEAFF. CDR3 sequence (DNA): TGCGCCAGCAGCTTGCAAACAGGGAACACTGAAGCTTTCTTT. The entire variable domain, with the rest obtained from reference TRBV5-1 and TRBJ1-1, is as follows: KAGVTQTPRYLIKTRGQQVTLSCSPISGHRSVSWYQQTPGQGLQFLFEYFSETQRNKGNFPGRFSGRQFSNSRSEMNVSTLELGDSALYLCASSLQTGNTEAFFGQGTRLTVV.

V is TRBV28 and J is TRBJ1-5, with TRBD1 matching 10 bases. The CDR3 contains 16 residues. The germline gives CDR1 MDHEN, CDR2 SYDVKM. Trimming at V came to 0 bases and at J to 7 bases, leaving 6 bases not matched to a gene. CDR3 in amino acids: CASSLWGTGEHQPQHF. The CDR3, as DNA: TGTGCCAGCAGTTTATGGGGGACAGGGGAACACCAGCCCCAGCATTTT.

The V gene is TRBV30, the J gene TRBJ1-1, with 7 bases lining up with TRBD1. V was pared by 3 bases and J by 6 bases, with 10 bases of the junction left unmatched. This CDR3 is built from 14 residues. CDR1 GTSNPN and CDR2 SVGIG come from the germline V gene (reference sequence). This CDR3 reads CAWRGKGAYAEAFF. Here the CDR3 DNA reads TGTGCCTGGAGAGGAAAGGGGGCGTACGCTGAAGCTTTCTTT. Full variable domain (rest looked up from reference TRBV30 and TRBJ1-1): SQTIHQWPATLVQPVGSPLSLECTVEGTSNPNLYWYRQAAGRGLQLLFYSVGIGQISSEVPQNLSASRPQDRQFILSSKKLLLSDSGFYLCAWRGKGAYAEAFFGQGTRLTVV.

The V gene is TRBV30, the J gene TRBJ1-4; unclear D gene. The CDR3 has 15 amino acids. The germline gives CDR1 GTSNPN, CDR2 SVGIG (reference sequence). Trimming left V 3 bases short and J 3 bases short, with 14 bases between. CDR3 bases: TGTGCCTGGAGCCTGCAAGGTCGGGCTAATGAAAAACTGTTTTTT. This gives the protein CAWSLQGRANEKLFF.

The chain employs TRBV7-2 and TRBJ2-7, with 9 nucleotides matching TRBD2. Germline V lookup: CDR1 SGHTA, CDR2 FQGNSA. J was trimmed by 2 bases and V by 3 bases; bases with no gene match: 2. The CDR3 extends over 14 amino acids. CDR3 DNA sequence: TGTGCCAGCAGCTTGACTAGCGGTGCCTACGAGCAGTACTTC. This codes for CASSLTSGAYEQYF.

This sequence joins TRBV30 and TRBJ1-1; D not resolved. Looked up from germline, CDR1 is GTSNPN and CDR2 is SVGIG (reference sequence). The CDR3 is made up of 13 amino acids. Trimming left V 4 bases short and J 5 bases short, with 14 bases between. The CDR3 spells CAWTPQVETEAFF. As DNA, the CDR3 is TGTGCCTGGACGCCCCAGGTGGAAACTGAAGCTTTCTTT.

This clone was found a few times. The V and J genes are TRBV28 and TRBJ1-5; D is undetermined. CDR1 and CDR2 (germline): MDHEN, SYDVKM. V was trimmed by 1 base and J by 3 bases, leaving 10 bases between them. The CDR3 spans 15 residues. This CDR3 is CASSLYGSDNQPQHF. CDR3 coding DNA: TGTGCCAGCAGTTTATACGGGTCGGACAATCAGCCCCAGCATTTT.

The chain has TRBV29-1 and TRBJ2-3; 11 nucleotides match TRBD1. V dropped 7 bases and J dropped 4; count of bases not matched to a gene: 10. Germline V gives CDR1 SQVTM, CDR2 ANQGSEA. This CDR3 is built from 15 residues. CDR3 in DNA: TGCAGCGCCTTTAACAGGGACAGGGGGGCAGATACGCAGTATTTT. It encodes CSAFNRDRGADTQYF.

This clone rates as medium-sized. The V gene is TRBV27, the J gene TRBJ2-7, with TRBD2 identical over 10 bases. J was trimmed by 6 bases and V by 3 bases; bases with no gene match: 5. This CDR3 spans 14 amino acids. Germline loops: CDR1 MNHEY, CDR2 SMNVEV (reference sequence). The CDR3 bases are TGTGCCAGCAGTTTGGTAGCGGGAGGAACCGAGCAGTACTTC. It translates to CASSLVAGGTEQYF.

This rearrangement joins TRBV29-1 to TRBJ1-4; possible D gene TRBD1, 6 bases. V lost 5 bases, J lost 7 bases, and 20 bases lay in between. The V gene's germline CDR1 is SQVTM and CDR2 ANQGSEA. This CDR3 region has 15 residues. The CDR3 sequence is CSVKSTGTRGEKLFF. CDR3 coding DNA: TGCAGCGTTAAAAGTACAGGGACCCGGGGTGAAAAACTGTTTTTT.

The chain carries TRBV27 and TRBJ2-1; D possibly corresponds to TRBD2 (6 bases). With 4 bases removed from V and 6 bases from J, the gap between germline ends came to 16 bases. Germline CDR1 and CDR2: MNHEY and SMNVEV (reference sequence). CDR3 length: 15 residues. DNA of the CDR3: TGTGCCAGCAGTTCGGGACTCCCTCGTGGCAATGAGCAGTTCTTC. As protein: CASSSGLPRGNEQFF.

This clone was observed a few times. CDR3 in amino acids: CSGTWFGETQYF. As DNA, the CDR3 is TGCAGCGGAACATGGTTCGGGGAGACCCAGTACTTC. The chain employs TRBV29-1 and TRBJ2-5; no firm D call. CDR1 and CDR2 (germline): SQVTM, ANQGSEA. The CDR3 contains 12 residues. The V end lost 7 bases, the J end lost 5 bases, and 14 bases lay between the germline ends.

The V call is TRBV27, the J call TRBJ2-3; D might be TRBD1 (6 bases). The CDR3 totals 14 residues. The germline V and J ends were trimmed by 5 bases and 0 bases, with 9 bases remaining between them. The germline V gene has CDR1 MNHEY and CDR2 SMNVEV (reference sequence). CDR3 loop: CASSTGKSTDTQYF. CDR3 nucleotide sequence: TGTGCCAGCAGTACAGGGAAAAGCACAGATACGCAGTATTTT.

Only a few counts were recorded for this clone. The V and J genes are TRBV6-1 and TRBJ1-2, with TRBD1 matching 8 bases. Trimming cost V 2 bases and J 2 bases; bases outside gene matches: 13. The V gene's germline CDR1 is MNHNS and CDR2 SASEGT. This CDR3 comprises 18 residues. CDR3 nucleotide sequence: TGTGCCAGCAGTGAAATCGGGACAGGCGGTACTTCCAACTATGGCTACACCTTC. This encodes CASSEIGTGGTSNYGYTF.

The chain couples TRBV9 to TRBJ1-1; 9 bases fit TRBD1. This CDR3 has 16 amino acids. V lost 3 bases and J lost 1; bases outside the gene matches: 7. Germline assignment: CDR1 SGDLS and CDR2 YYNGEE. Here the CDR3 reads CASSALGTGQNTEAFF. The CDR3 coding sequence is TGTGCCAGCAGCGCCCTCGGGACAGGGCAGAACACTGAAGCTTTCTTT. Together with reference TRBV9 and TRBJ1-1, the CDR3 gives the full variable domain: DSGVTQTPKHLITATGQRVTLRCSPRSGDLSVYWYQQSLDQGLQFLIQYYNGEERAKGNILERFSAQQFPDLHSELNLSSLELGDSALYFCASSALGTGQNTEAFFGQGTRLTVV.

This clone was counted only a few times. The J gene is TRBJ1-5, the V gene TRBV2, with D uncertain. This CDR3 comprises 18 residues. V lost 1 base, J lost 6 bases, and 22 bases lay in between. Germline values: CDR1 SNHLY, CDR2 FYNNEI. CDR3 residues: CASSEGRRAGFSSQPQHF. The CDR3 coding sequence is TGTGCCAGCAGTGAAGGACGGAGGGCCGGTTTCTCTAGTCAGCCCCAGCATTTT.

The chain uses TRBV7-8 and TRBJ2-5, with unresolved D. Trimming stripped 1 base from V and 5 bases from J, with 11 bases between. The CDR3 is 14 residues long. In germline, CDR1 is SGHVS, CDR2 FQNEAQ. The CDR3 DNA is TGTGCCAGCAGCTTAGTTCAGCAGAGGGAGACCCAGTACTTC. Protein: CASSLVQQRETQYF.

V gene TRBV2 combines with J gene TRBJ1-5, with 8 bases fitting TRBD1. Per the germline V gene, CDR1 is SNHLY and CDR2 is FYNNEI. This CDR3 is 15 amino acids long. Losses at the gene ends were 8 bases for V and 0 bases for J; bases not matched to a gene: 6. The CDR3: CASGDRGVSNQPQHF. CDR3 DNA: TGTGCCAGCGGAGACAGGGGCGTTAGCAATCAGCCCCAGCATTTT.

The chain recombines TRBV7-9 with TRBJ2-7; 9 nucleotides align to TRBD2. Germline CDR1 and CDR2: SEHNR and FQNEAQ (reference sequence). There are 16 residues in the CDR3. The J segment lost 0 bases and the V segment lost 5 bases, leaving 8 bases of the junction unmatched. CDR3 sequence: CASSASERGASYEQYF. CDR3 nucleotides: TGTGCCAGCAGCGCCTCCGAGCGGGGGGCCTCCTACGAGCAGTACTTC.

The chain uses TRBV5-1 and TRBJ1-1, with D possibly matching TRBD1 (5 bases). The germline V gene has CDR1 SGHRS and CDR2 YFSETQ. Deletions cut 4 bases from V and 3 bases from J, with 10 bases between. The CDR3 length is 13 residues. CDR3 in DNA: TGCGCCAGCAGCCTGACAGATTACACTGAAGCTTTCTTT. Encoded protein: CASSLTDYTEAFF.

The chain joins TRBV25-1 to TRBJ1-1; D ambiguous. The CDR3 runs to 11 residues. V was shortened by 7 bases and J by 6 bases, with 9 bases between the two germline ends. Germline V lookup: CDR1 MGHDK, CDR2 SYGVNS. The chain's CDR3 is CASMREAEAFF. The CDR3 DNA is TGTGCCAGCATGAGAGAGGCTGAAGCTTTCTTT. Full variable domain (missing parts from reference TRBV25-1 and TRBJ1-1): EADIYQTPRYLVIGTGKKITLECSQTMGHDKMYWYQQDPGMELHLIHYSYGVNSTEKGDLSSESTVSRIRTEHFPLTLESARPSHTSQYLCASMREAEAFFGQGTRLTVV.